This entry lists 16 T cell receptor beta chains sequenced from one sample in a study of response to subunit inactivated influenza vaccine. TCRdb processed the RT-PCR reads anew with MiXCR; each CDR3 protein has one entry. Of about 540,000 distinct CDR3 sequences listed, approximately 22% are singletons. These data were likewise used in another study, on T cells expressing NK-cell markers. That work contributes: For TCR beta, cDNA was produced by 5'RACE template switching with UMIs.

The sample consisted of CD4+ T cells sorted from PBMCs, taken roughly 13 days after vaccination. These receptors were taken from a man in his forties or fifties who received an inactivated influenza vaccine.

V and J are TRBV5-1 and TRBJ1-3, with D possibly matching TRBD1 (6 bases). In germline, CDR1 is SGHRS, CDR2 YFSETQ. Trimming took 6 bases from V and 2 from J, leaving 24 bases between them. The length of the CDR3 is 18 residues. CDR3 loop: CASTRGGDRSSAGNTIYF. The CDR3 DNA follows: TGCGCCAGCACCCGGGGGGGCGACAGGTCCTCTGCTGGAAACACCATATATTTT.

A single count supports this clonotype. The chain uses TRBV3-1 and TRBJ2-3; D unresolved. The V end was cut by 1 base, the J end by 2 bases, with 7 bases between. Germline CDR1 reads LGHDT; CDR2 reads YNNKEL (reference sequence). The length of the CDR3 is 14 residues. In DNA form, the CDR3 reads TGTGCCAGCAGCCAAGGGATAAACACAGATACGCAGTATTTT. Translation gives CASSQGINTDTQYF.

This clonotype was detected only a few times. V and J are TRBV20-1 and TRBJ2-1; D uncertain. V was shortened by 1 base and J by 4 bases, with 8 bases between the two germline ends. Germline CDR1 DFQATT, CDR2 SNEGSKA (reference sequence). The CDR3 sequence is 13 residues long. CDR3 in DNA: TGCAGTGCTAGAGGCAGAGTTTACAATGAGCAGTTCTTC. This codes for CSARGRVYNEQFF.

V usage is TRBV27 and J usage is TRBJ1-2; D is unresolved. There are 13 residues in the CDR3. Trimming cost V 2 bases and J 1 base, with 5 bases left between them. Per the germline V gene, CDR1 is MNHEY and CDR2 is SMNVEV (reference sequence). CDR3 in amino acids: CASSLQVNYGYTF. CDR3 sequence (DNA): TGTGCCAGCAGTTTACAGGTTAACTATGGCTACACCTTC.

The chain carries TRBV20-1 and TRBJ2-7; D is unresolved. In germline, CDR1 is DFQATT, CDR2 SNEGSKA (reference sequence). The germline V and J ends were trimmed by 2 bases and 2 bases, with 7 bases remaining between them. The CDR3 covers 12 residues. The chain's CDR3 is CSARQAAYEQYF. Here the CDR3 DNA reads TGCAGTGCTAGACAGGCCGCCTACGAGCAGTACTTC.

V is TRBV7-2 and J is TRBJ2-7; 10 nucleotides align to TRBD2. J lost 6 bases, V lost 4 bases, and 6 bases had no gene match. Germline-derived CDR1 and CDR2 are SGHTA and FQGNSA. This CDR3 contains 14 residues. CDR3 sequence: CASSSQAGGGEQYF. The CDR3 bases are TGTGCCAGCAGCTCTCAAGCGGGAGGGGGCGAGCAGTACTTC.

V is TRBV11-2 and J is TRBJ2-1; no clear D gene. Deletions cut 6 bases from V and 8 bases from J, with 20 bases between. This CDR3 is 15 amino acids long. CDR1 is SGHAT and CDR2 is FQNNGV in the germline V gene. The CDR3 loop reads CASRDEVTMVYEQFF. CDR3 DNA sequence: TGTGCCAGCAGGGATGAGGTAACTATGGTTTATGAGCAGTTCTTC.

This clonotype occurred many times. The J gene is TRBJ2-1, the V gene TRBV7-3; D is uncertain. CDR3 length: 16 residues. CDR1 SGHTA and CDR2 FQGTGA come from the germline V gene. The V gene lost 4 bases and the J gene lost 0 bases, with 13 bases spanning the gap. CDR3 coding DNA: TGTGCCAGCAGCTCGTACTCGAGAGCCTCCTACAATGAGCAGTTCTTC. Protein sequence: CASSSYSRASYNEQFF.

This clonotype was observed a handful of times. This chain joins TRBV18 and TRBJ2-3; 7 nucleotides align to TRBD1. J gave up 1 base and V 3 bases, and 10 bases lay outside the gene matches. Germline V gene data show CDR1 as KGHSH and CDR2 as LQKENI. CDR3 length: 17 amino acids. CDR3 coding DNA: TGTGCCAGCTCACCGGTTCAGGGACAGACTCGCACAGATACGCAGTATTTT. It codes for CASSPVQGQTRTDTQYF. The full variable domain, completed using reference TRBV18 and TRBJ2-3, is NAGVMQNPRHLVRRRGQEARLRCSPMKGHSHVYWYRQLPEEGLKFMVYLQKENIIDESGMPKERFSAEFPKEGPSILRIQQVVRGDSAAYFCASSPVQGQTRTDTQYFGPGTRLTVL.

This clonotype was seen ten or more times. The rearrangement joins TRBV7-2 to TRBJ2-5, with D possibly TRBD2 on 6 matching bases. Germline V gene data show CDR1 as SGHTA and CDR2 as FQGNSA. The CDR3 is made up of 13 amino acids. V dropped 6 bases and J dropped 4 bases, with 12 bases sitting between them. The CDR3 DNA is TGTGCCAGCAGTTATACTAGCAGAGAGACCCAGTACTTC. Its translation is CASSYTSRETQYF.

This chain uses TRBV6-2 or TRBV6-3 with TRBJ1-1; D remains ambiguous. Germline CDR1 reads MNHEY; CDR2 reads SVGEGT. This CDR3 is built from 13 residues. V lost 3 bases to trimming and J lost 4 bases, with 9 bases between them. In nucleotides, the CDR3 is TGTGCCAGCAGTTATGCGGCTCCCACTGAAGCTTTCTTT. Its protein product is CASSYAAPTEAFF.

V usage is TRBV20-1 and J usage is TRBJ2-3, with 8 bases identical to TRBD2. The V segment lost 6 bases and the J segment 6 bases; nucleotides outside the gene matches: 14. The CDR3 is 15 amino acids. Germline assignment: CDR1 DFQATT and CDR2 SNEGSKA (reference sequence). CDR3 amino acids: CSAPGLAGRTDTQYF. CDR3 nucleotide sequence: TGCAGTGCGCCAGGACTAGCAGGAAGGACGGATACGCAGTATTTT.

This sequence joins TRBV28 and TRBJ2-1; 9 bases align to TRBD2. Germline values: CDR1 MDHEN, CDR2 SYDVKM. V lost 2 bases to trimming and J lost 9 bases; unmatched junction nucleotides: 14. The CDR3 is made up of 17 amino acids. CDR3: CASSLRTSARRRREQFF. DNA of the CDR3: TGTGCCAGCAGTTTAAGGACTAGCGCGAGGAGAAGGCGTGAGCAGTTCTTC.

The V gene is TRBV7-9, the J gene TRBJ2-1; 8 bases line up with TRBD2. The V and J ends lost 10 bases and 4 bases, in that order; junction bases with no gene match: 15. The CDR3 is made up of 16 amino acids. Germline V gene sequence: CDR1 SEHNR, CDR2 FQNEAQ (reference sequence). The CDR3 loop reads CATQLGLAGRYNEQFF. CDR3 nucleotide sequence: TGTGCCACCCAGCTTGGGCTAGCGGGTAGATACAATGAGCAGTTCTTC.

V is TRBV12-3 or TRBV12-4 and J is TRBJ2-2; no reliable D call. The CDR3 consists of 14 residues. V lost 7 bases, J lost 4 bases, and 13 bases lay in between. CDR3 residues: CASTLPLLTGELFF. For the CDR3, the DNA is TGTGCCAGCACCCTCCCACTCCTCACCGGGGAGCTGTTTTTT.

In its sample, this clonotype was seen a few times. The rearrangement links TRBV20-1 to TRBJ2-3; 12 bases fit TRBD2. The CDR3 runs to 15 residues. The V segment lost 6 bases and the J segment 5 bases; nucleotides outside the gene matches: 9. CDR1 is DFQATT and CDR2 is SNEGSKA in the germline V gene (reference sequence). CDR3 in amino acids: CSAKPSGRAIDTQYF. The CDR3 DNA is TGCAGTGCGAAACCTAGCGGGAGGGCCATAGATACGCAGTATTTT.